This T cell receptor (beta chain) was profiled in a study of control samples from healthy donors and cancer patients. Produced via immunoSEQ multiplex PCR; TCRdb's table is partial and in-frame only. This repertoire shows some 140,000 clones, approximately 96% found once; its top ten account for approximately 5.7%. The sequence came from a man aged 40-49 years in good health. Sequencing was carried out using blood.

The DNA of the CDR3 is TGTGCCAGCAGTGAAAGGTGGCAGGGGAAGCAGCCCCAGCATTTT. The encoded protein is CASSERWQGKQPQHF. The V call is TRBV6-1, the J call TRBJ1-5; TRBD1 might be the D (6 bases). This CDR3 spans 15 amino acids. Trimming took 2 bases from V and 7 from J, leaving 15 bases between them. Per the germline V gene, CDR1 is MNHNS and CDR2 is SASEGT.